This T cell receptor (beta chain) was captured in a study of blood T cell repertoires in COVID-19. Study-wide background: COVID-19 samples, acute and convalescent, were from the United States, Italy and Spain. T cells, B-cell-depleted T cells, or PBMCs provided the cDNA or gDNA that served as material.

Seattle enrolled patients during active infection and tracked them longitudinally. Study processing details: How many nucleated cells were present was estimated from reference gene primer amplification. The method was immunoSEQ multiplex PCR; TCRdb's version includes in-frame clones alone and lacks a portion of them. V and J calls and clone size are copied from that table; D and trimming were computed from the DNA. This table has some 120,000 clones, over 85% appearing once. The germline V and J ends were trimmed by 0 bases and 7 bases, with 10 bases remaining between them. The CDR3 covers 14 residues. Germline CDR1 and CDR2: LNHNV and YYDKDF (reference sequence).

V gene TRBV15 combines with J gene TRBJ2-1, with D hard to call. The source of this sequence is a man between 60 and 75 years old with COVID-19, enrolled during active disease. The sequenced material came from peripheral blood. CDR3 amino acids: CATSRDLLRNEQFF. The CDR3 nucleotides are TGTGCCACCAGCAGAGATCTCTTGAGGAATGAGCAGTTCTTC.